The 11 T cell receptor beta chains given below trace back to one sample, sequenced in a study of regulatory T cells in long-lasting Graves disease. Time point given: newly diagnosed GD, antithyroid drugs for less than 3 months. The TCR library was made from RNA extracted from PBMCs. Arm-PCR of CDR3 regions with iRepertoire HTBI primers generated TCR beta libraries. One entry per CDR3 protein, called by TCRdb with MiXCR from the multiplex PCR reads. The table records around 400,000 distinct CDR3 sequences, less than 20% of them present only once. The sequenced sample was peripheral blood mononuclear cells (PBMCs), obtained at new diagnosis, from a patient treated with antithyroid drugs. The receptors originated from a female donor with Graves disease.

At least ten counts were recorded for this clonotype. This sequence joins TRBV4-1 and TRBJ1-2; 8 bases agree with TRBD1. V gave up 1 base and J gave up 3 bases; unmatched junction bases: 4. The germline CDR1 and CDR2 sequences are MGHRA and YSYEKL. This CDR3 is built from 15 residues. CDR3 region: CASSQVTGGDYGYTF. The CDR3 DNA is TGCGCCAGCAGCCAAGTAACAGGGGGAGACTATGGCTACACCTTC.

This clonotype was seen at least ten times. This rearrangement joins TRBV28 to TRBJ1-5, with TRBD1 as a possible D gene (5 bases). The germline V gene encodes CDR1 MDHEN and CDR2 SYDVKM. The CDR3 has 15 residues. Trimming shortened V by 3 bases and J by 2 bases, and 11 bases separated the two germline ends. CDR3 in DNA: TGTGCCAGCAGTTTGGGGTGGGGCGGCAATCAGCCCCAGCATTTT. Translating it yields CASSLGWGGNQPQHF.

This clonotype was detected many times. Germline and junction disagree at one end, which may indicate a read error. This chain's CDR3 is CASSLAPGQLNEQYF. CDR3 coding DNA: TGTGCCAGCAGTCTAGCACCGGGACAGCTCAACGAGCAGTACTTC. The chain is built from TRBV12-3 or TRBV12-4 and TRBJ2-7, with 7 bases lining up with TRBD1. The CDR3 extends over 15 amino acids.

This clonotype occurred a few times. It may be a read error: a sequence one base away is much more abundant. CDR3 in amino acids: CASGLVDPGGSTEAFF. The DNA for the CDR3 is TGTGCTAGTGGTTTGGTAGATCCGGGAGGGAGCACTGAAGCTTTCTTT. V gene TRBV12-5 combines with J gene TRBJ1-1; D gene uncertain. V was pared by 0 bases and J by 4 bases, with 15 bases between. The CDR3 spans 16 residues. The germline CDR1 and CDR2 sequences are LGHNT and FRNRAP.

The chain links TRBV28 to TRBJ1-1, with D possibly being TRBD1 (6 bases). The CDR3 sequence is 21 residues long. From germline, CDR1 is MDHEN and CDR2 SYDVKM. V was shortened by 2 bases and J by 3 bases, with 31 bases between the two germline ends. CDR3 amino acids: CASSLRSVSDRINEGDTEAFF. The CDR3 DNA reads as TGTGCCAGCAGTTTAAGGAGCGTTTCAGACAGGATAAACGAAGGGGACACTGAAGCTTTCTTT.

This clonotype was observed a handful of times. The rearrangement links TRBV5-5 to TRBJ2-2; tentative D call: TRBD1 (6 bases). CDR1 SGHKS and CDR2 YYEKEE come from the germline V gene (reference sequence). V was pared by 3 bases and J by 2 bases, with 11 bases between. CDR3 length equals 15 residues. CDR3 coding DNA: TGTGCCAGCAGCTCCCGACAGGTCAACACCGGGGAGCTGTTTTTT. This translates into CASSSRQVNTGELFF.

The sample holds many counts of this clonotype. One end of the junction does not line up with germline, which may come from a read error. The chain has TRBV10-2 and TRBJ2-7, with 8 bases identical to TRBD1. The CDR3 loop spans 11 amino acids. Germline CDR1 reads WSHSY; CDR2 reads SAAADI. CDR3 amino acids: CASSPPGQVRF. CDR3 bases: TGCGCCAGCAGTCCCCCGGGACAGGTCCGCTTC.

J is TRBJ2-6 and V is TRBV27, with D perhaps TRBD1 (5 bases). The V and J ends lost 2 bases and 0 bases respectively, with 11 bases between them. This CDR3 has 17 residues. In germline, CDR1 is MNHEY, CDR2 SMNVEV (reference sequence). CDR3: CASSLRGALSGANVLTF. CDR3 nucleotide sequence: TGTGCCAGCAGTTTAAGGGGCGCCCTCTCTGGGGCCAACGTCCTGACTTTC. The full variable domain, in which reference TRBV27 and TRBJ2-6 provide the parts outside the CDR3, is EAQVTQNPRYLITVTGKKLTVTCSQNMNHEYMSWYRQDPGLGLRQIYYSMNVEVTDKGDVPEGYKVSRKEKRNFPLILESPSPNQTSLYFCASSLRGALSGANVLTFGAGSRLTVL.

This clonotype was seen at least ten times. The V and J genes are TRBV7-9 and TRBJ2-3; D is unclear. Trimming pared 6 bases from V and 7 bases from J, leaving 17 bases between. From germline, CDR1 is SEHNR and CDR2 FQNEAQ (reference sequence). CDR3 length: 14 residues. CDR3 protein: CASSSPGHPNTQYF. CDR3 DNA: TGTGCCAGCAGTAGTCCGGGCCATCCGAATACGCAGTATTTT.

Ten or more counts support this clonotype. The V gene is TRBV11-2, the J gene TRBJ2-1, with D possibly being TRBD1 or TRBD2 (5 bases each). The germline V gene has CDR1 SGHAT and CDR2 FQNNGV. This CDR3 is built from 16 residues. V lost 6 bases, J lost 5 bases, and 20 bases lay in between. The CDR3 protein is CASSHRWWDQNNEQFF. CDR3 sequence (DNA): TGTGCCAGCAGTCATCGGTGGTGGGACCAGAACAATGAGCAGTTCTTC.

This clonotype occurred many times. The chain couples TRBV7-2 to TRBJ2-3; no firm D call. The V gene lost 5 bases and the J gene lost 4 bases, with 4 bases spanning the gap. Germline loops: CDR1 SGHTA, CDR2 FQGNSA. This CDR3 spans 11 amino acids. The CDR3: CASSLSDTQYF. CDR3 in DNA: TGTGCCAGCAGCCTCTCAGATACGCAGTATTTT.